One and the same sample provided the 11 T cell receptor beta chains below, sequenced in a study of blood T cell repertoires in COVID-19. TCRdb keeps only in-frame clones here, not all; method: immunoSEQ multiplex PCR. This sample carries roughly 60,000 clones, roughly 85% of them seen once, and the ten largest clones take 5.9%. The sequencing input was peripheral blood. These receptors were collected from a human donor in a cohort sampled during active or convalescent COVID-19.

V and J are TRBV10-3 and TRBJ1-6, with 7 nucleotides matching TRBD1. In germline, CDR1 is ENHRY, CDR2 SYGVKD. The CDR3 runs to 14 residues. Trimming at V came to 4 bases and at J to 7 bases, leaving 4 bases not matched to a gene. The chain's CDR3 is CAISAPTGNSPLHF. CDR3 bases: TGTGCCATCAGTGCTCCGACAGGGAATTCACCCCTCCACTTT.

This chain uses TRBV6-2 or TRBV6-3 with TRBJ2-5; 8 bases fit TRBD2. This CDR3 has 15 residues. Germline V gene data show CDR1 as MNHEY and CDR2 as SVGEGT. After removal of 6 bases from V and 2 bases from J, the junction contained 8 bases not matched to a gene. The CDR3 DNA is TGTGCCAGCAGCAGAAATAGCGGGGTACAAGAGACCCAGTACTTC. This sequence encodes CASSRNSGVQETQYF.

This chain links TRBV4-3 with TRBJ2-2; TRBD1 agrees at 7 bases. Germline CDR1 is LGHNA and CDR2 is YSLEER. The CDR3 is 15 amino acids. Trimming took 0 bases from V and 5 from J; bases not matched to a gene: 3. The chain's CDR3 is CASSQEAGGTGELFF. The CDR3 DNA sequence: TGCGCCAGCAGCCAAGAGGCAGGGGGAACCGGGGAGCTGTTTTTT.

V is TRBV28 and J is TRBJ1-2; 10 bases match TRBD1. The trim removed 5 bases at V and 4 bases at J, leaving 4 bases unmatched. CDR3 length: 14 residues. CDR1 is MDHEN and CDR2 is SYDVKM in the germline V gene. The CDR3 region is CASSPGQGPYGYTF. In DNA, the CDR3 is TGTGCCAGCAGTCCGGGACAGGGGCCCTATGGCTACACCTTC.

The V and J genes are TRBV2 and TRBJ2-5; 7 bases are shared with TRBD2. V dropped 3 bases and J dropped 1; count of bases not matched to a gene: 2. This CDR3 has 14 amino acids. In germline, CDR1 is SNHLY, CDR2 FYNNEI. The CDR3 DNA reads as TGTGCCAGCAGTGAGGGAGGGGTCCAAGAGACCCAGTACTTC. Its protein is CASSEGGVQETQYF.

This clone was seen a single time. In nucleotides, the CDR3 is TGTGCCAGCAGCCACGGACTAGCGGGGCTTATCACAGATACGCAGTATTTT. It translates to CASSHGLAGLITDTQYF. V and J are TRBV5-4 and TRBJ2-3; 12 bases map to TRBD2. This CDR3 has 17 amino acids. The junction had 8 bases not matched to a gene; V was cut back by 4 bases and J by 2 bases. Germline loops: CDR1 SGHNT, CDR2 YYREEE (reference sequence).

This clone has a handful of counts. The chain is built from TRBV5-1 and TRBJ2-7, with D perhaps matching TRBD1 (6 bases). V lost 3 bases and J lost 3, with 10 bases in between. There are 13 residues in the CDR3. Germline CDR1 and CDR2: SGHRS and YFSETQ. CDR3 sequence reads: CASSSATGYEQYF. The CDR3 coding sequence is TGCGCCAGCAGCTCCGCGACAGGCTACGAGCAGTACTTC.

The chain couples TRBV15 to TRBJ2-3; 9 bases line up with TRBD2. This CDR3 region has 15 residues. CDR1 is LNHNV, CDR2 YYDKDF, per germline (reference sequence). V was clipped by 9 bases and J by 2 bases; unmatched bases: 9. For the CDR3, the DNA is TGTGCCACATACTCAGCGGGGGGTACCACAGATACGCAGTATTTT. It encodes CATYSAGGTTDTQYF.

The rearrangement links TRBV3-1 (or the pseudogene TRBV3-2) to TRBJ2-3, with D tentatively TRBD1 (5 bases). The V gene lost 0 bases and the J gene lost 8 bases, with 9 bases spanning the gap. The CDR3 is 13 amino acids. The germline gives CDR1 LGHDT, CDR2 YNNKEL (reference sequence). The DNA for the CDR3 is TGTGCCAGCAGCCAAGATGGAAGGGGTACGCAGTATTTT. Its protein product is CASSQDGRGTQYF.

This clone appeared many times. The chain recombines TRBV2 with TRBJ1-2; no reliable D call. The CDR3 has 13 amino acids. Per the germline V gene, CDR1 is SNHLY and CDR2 is FYNNEI. Trimming left V 3 bases short and J 4 bases short, with 9 bases between. The CDR3 reads CASSERRSYGYTF. Here the CDR3 DNA reads TGTGCCAGCAGTGAGCGGCGGTCCTATGGCTACACCTTC.

The CDR3 bases are TGTGCCAGCAGCTTAGGGGACAGCAATGAAAAACTGTTTTTT. Translating gives CASSLGDSNEKLFF. This chain links TRBV11-2 with TRBJ1-4; the match to TRBD1 covers 7 bases. V was clipped by 1 base and J by 5 bases; unmatched bases: 1. Germline lookup yields CDR1 SGHAT and CDR2 FQNNGV. The CDR3 length is 14 residues.